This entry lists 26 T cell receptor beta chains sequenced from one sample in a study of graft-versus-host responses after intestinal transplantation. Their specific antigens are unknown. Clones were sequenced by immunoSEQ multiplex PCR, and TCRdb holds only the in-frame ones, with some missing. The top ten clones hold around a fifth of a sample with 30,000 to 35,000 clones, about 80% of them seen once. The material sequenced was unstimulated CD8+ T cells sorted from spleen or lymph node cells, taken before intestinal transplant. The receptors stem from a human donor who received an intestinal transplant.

DNA of the CDR3: TGCGCCAGCAGCCAAGTAGGAGACCACAATGAGCAGTTCTTC. The encoded protein is CASSQVGDHNEQFF. V gene TRBV4-1 combines with J gene TRBJ2-1; unclear D gene. The germline V gene encodes CDR1 MGHRA and CDR2 YSYEKL. V lost 1 base, J lost 5 bases, and 9 bases lay in between. The CDR3 runs 14 residues.

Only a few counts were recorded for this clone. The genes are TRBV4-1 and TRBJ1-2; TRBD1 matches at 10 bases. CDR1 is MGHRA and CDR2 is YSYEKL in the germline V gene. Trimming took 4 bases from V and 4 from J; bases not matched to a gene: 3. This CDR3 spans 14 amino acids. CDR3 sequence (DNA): TGCGCCAGCAGCCCAAGACAGGGGGCCTATGGCTACACCTTC. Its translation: CASSPRQGAYGYTF.

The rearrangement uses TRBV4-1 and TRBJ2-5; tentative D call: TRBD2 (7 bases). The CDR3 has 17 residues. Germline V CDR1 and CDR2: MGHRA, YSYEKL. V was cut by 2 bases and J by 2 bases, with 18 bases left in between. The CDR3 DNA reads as TGCGCCAGCAGCCAAAGAATAGGGGGGAGGGGGCAAGAGACCCAGTACTTC. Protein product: CASSQRIGGRGQETQYF.

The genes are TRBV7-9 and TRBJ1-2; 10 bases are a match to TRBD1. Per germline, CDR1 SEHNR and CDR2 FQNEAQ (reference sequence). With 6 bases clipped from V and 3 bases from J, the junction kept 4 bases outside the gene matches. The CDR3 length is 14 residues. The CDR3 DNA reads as TGTGCCAGCAGGGCTGGACAGGGGGACTATGGCTACACCTTC. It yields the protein CASRAGQGDYGYTF.

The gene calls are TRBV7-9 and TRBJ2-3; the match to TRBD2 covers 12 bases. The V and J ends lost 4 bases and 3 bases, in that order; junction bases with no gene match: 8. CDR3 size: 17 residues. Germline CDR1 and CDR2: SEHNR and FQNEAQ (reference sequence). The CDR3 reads CASSSKTSGRRTDTQYF. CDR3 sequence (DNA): TGTGCCAGCAGCTCCAAGACTAGCGGGAGACGGACAGATACGCAGTATTTT. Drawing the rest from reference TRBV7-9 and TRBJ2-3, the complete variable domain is DTGVSQNPRHKITKRGQNVTFRCDPISEHNRLYWYRQTLGQGPEFLTYFQNEAQLEKSRLLSDRFSAERPKGSFSTLEIQRTEQGDSAMYLCASSSKTSGRRTDTQYFGPGTRLTVL.

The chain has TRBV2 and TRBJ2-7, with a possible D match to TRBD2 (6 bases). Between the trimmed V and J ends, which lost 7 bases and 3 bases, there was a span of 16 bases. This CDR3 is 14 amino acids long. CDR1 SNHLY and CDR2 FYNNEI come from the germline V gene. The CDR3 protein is CASTGGGWSYEQYF. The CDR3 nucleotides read TGTGCCAGCACTGGGGGAGGTTGGAGCTACGAGCAGTACTTC.

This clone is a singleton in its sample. This chain's CDR3 is CASSLTTNGLNTEAFF. The CDR3, as DNA: TGTGCCAGCAGCCTTACCACTAATGGGTTGAACACTGAAGCTTTCTTT. The chain recombines TRBV28 with TRBJ1-1; D not resolved. With 6 bases removed from V and 0 bases from J, the gap between germline ends came to 17 bases. Germline loops: CDR1 MDHEN, CDR2 SYDVKM. CDR3 length equals 16 residues.

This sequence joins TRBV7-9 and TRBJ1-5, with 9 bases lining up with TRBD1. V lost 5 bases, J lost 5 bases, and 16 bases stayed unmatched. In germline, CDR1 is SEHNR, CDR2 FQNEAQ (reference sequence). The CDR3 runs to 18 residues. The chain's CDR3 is CASSPPIVGTGFHQPQHF. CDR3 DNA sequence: TGTGCCAGCAGCCCCCCCATCGTCGGGACAGGGTTCCATCAGCCCCAGCATTTT.

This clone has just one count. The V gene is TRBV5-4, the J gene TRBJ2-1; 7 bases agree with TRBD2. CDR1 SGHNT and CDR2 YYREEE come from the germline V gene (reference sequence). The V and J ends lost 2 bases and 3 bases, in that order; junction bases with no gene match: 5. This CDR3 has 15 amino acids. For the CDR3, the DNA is TGTGCCAGCAGCTTTTTCGCGGGAGACTACAATGAGCAGTTCTTC. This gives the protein CASSFFAGDYNEQFF.

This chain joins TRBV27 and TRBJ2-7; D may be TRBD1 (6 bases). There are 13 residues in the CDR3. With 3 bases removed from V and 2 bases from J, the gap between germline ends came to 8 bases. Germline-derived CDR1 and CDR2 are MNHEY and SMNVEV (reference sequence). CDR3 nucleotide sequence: TGTGCCAGCAGTTTCGGGGACACCTACGAGCAGTACTTC. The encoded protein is CASSFGDTYEQYF.

CDR3 bases: TGTGCCAGCAGTTTGCCCGAGGGATTAGGTTACGAGCAGTACTTC. Translation: CASSLPEGLGYEQYF. The chain combines TRBV28 with TRBJ2-7, with a possible D match to TRBD2 (5 bases). Germline lookup yields CDR1 MDHEN and CDR2 SYDVKM. The CDR3 runs 15 residues. V was cut by 3 bases and J by 4 bases, with 16 bases left in between.

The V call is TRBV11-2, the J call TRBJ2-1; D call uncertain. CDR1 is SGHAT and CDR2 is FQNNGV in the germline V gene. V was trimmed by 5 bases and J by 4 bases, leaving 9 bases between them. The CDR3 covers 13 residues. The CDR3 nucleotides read TGTGCCAGCAGCGAGACGACTTACAATGAGCAGTTCTTC. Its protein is CASSETTYNEQFF.

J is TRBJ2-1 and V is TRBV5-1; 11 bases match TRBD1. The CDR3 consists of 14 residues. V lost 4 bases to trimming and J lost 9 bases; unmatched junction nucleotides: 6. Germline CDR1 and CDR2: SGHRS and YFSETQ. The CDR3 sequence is CASSKGQGVGEQFF. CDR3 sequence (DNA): TGCGCCAGCAGCAAGGGACAGGGGGTGGGTGAGCAGTTCTTC.

The CDR3 DNA reads as TGTGCCAGTAGTTTCGGGACAGGGGGCTACGAGCAGTACTTC. As protein: CASSFGTGGYEQYF. The rearrangement joins TRBV19 to TRBJ2-7, with 11 nucleotides matching TRBD1. J was trimmed by 3 bases and V by 5 bases; bases with no gene match: 3. This CDR3 is 14 amino acids long. CDR1 LNHDA and CDR2 SQIVND come from the germline V gene (reference sequence).

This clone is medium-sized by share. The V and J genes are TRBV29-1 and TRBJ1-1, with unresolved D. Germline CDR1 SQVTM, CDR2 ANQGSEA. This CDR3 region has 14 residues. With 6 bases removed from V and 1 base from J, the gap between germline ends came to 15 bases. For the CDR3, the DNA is TGCAGCGTCGAGGGTACCCAAAAGAACACTGAAGCTTTCTTT. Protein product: CSVEGTQKNTEAFF.

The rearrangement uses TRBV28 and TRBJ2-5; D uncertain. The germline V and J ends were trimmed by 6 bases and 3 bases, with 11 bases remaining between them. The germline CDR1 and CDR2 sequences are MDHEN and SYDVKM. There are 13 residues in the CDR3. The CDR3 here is CASSYYHKETQYF. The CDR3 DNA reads TGTGCCAGCAGCTACTATCACAAAGAGACCCAGTACTTC.

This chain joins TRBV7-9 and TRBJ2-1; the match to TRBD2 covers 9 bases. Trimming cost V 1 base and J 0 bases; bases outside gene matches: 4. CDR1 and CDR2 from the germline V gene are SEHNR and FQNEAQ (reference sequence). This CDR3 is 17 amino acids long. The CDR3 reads CASSLGGLASSYNEQFF. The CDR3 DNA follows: TGTGCCAGCAGCTTAGGGGGACTAGCCAGCTCCTACAATGAGCAGTTCTTC.

As DNA, the CDR3 is TGTGCCAGCAGCTTATATGGCAATCAGCCCCAGCATTTT. Translating gives CASSLYGNQPQHF. This chain connects TRBV7-6 to TRBJ1-5, with D hard to call. Germline V lookup: CDR1 SGHVS, CDR2 FNYEAQ. The CDR3 has 13 amino acids. Trimming stripped 2 bases from V and 2 bases from J, with 4 bases between.

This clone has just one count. For the CDR3, the DNA is TGCGCCAGCAGCCAGACTAGCGGGGGGGCCAACGTCCTGACTTTC. Residues: CASSQTSGGANVLTF. This rearrangement joins TRBV4-1 to TRBJ2-6; TRBD2 matches at 10 bases. The CDR3 is made up of 15 amino acids. The germline gives CDR1 MGHRA, CDR2 YSYEKL. V shed 3 bases and J 4 bases; nucleotides not matched to a gene: 0.

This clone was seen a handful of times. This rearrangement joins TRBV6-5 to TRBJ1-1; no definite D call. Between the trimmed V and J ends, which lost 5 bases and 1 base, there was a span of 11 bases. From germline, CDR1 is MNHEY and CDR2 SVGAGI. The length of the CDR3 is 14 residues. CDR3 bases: TGTGCCAGCAGTGAAGATCTAGAGAACACTGAAGCTTTCTTT. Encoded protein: CASSEDLENTEAFF.

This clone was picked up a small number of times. The CDR3 nucleotides are TGTGCCAGCAGCTTAGGGGCACTGGAGCAGTACTTC. Translated: CASSLGALEQYF. The chain has TRBV7-9 and TRBJ2-7; D is ambiguous. CDR3 length: 12 amino acids. Between the trimmed V and J ends, which lost 1 base and 7 bases, there was a span of 8 bases. Per the germline V gene, CDR1 is SEHNR and CDR2 is FQNEAQ (reference sequence).

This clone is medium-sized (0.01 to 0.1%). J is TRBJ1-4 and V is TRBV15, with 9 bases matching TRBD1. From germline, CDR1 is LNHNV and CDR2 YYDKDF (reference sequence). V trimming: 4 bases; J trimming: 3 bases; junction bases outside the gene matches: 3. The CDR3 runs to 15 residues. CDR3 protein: CATSTQGAPNEKLFF. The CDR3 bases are TGTGCCACCAGCACACAGGGGGCGCCTAATGAAAAACTGTTTTTT.

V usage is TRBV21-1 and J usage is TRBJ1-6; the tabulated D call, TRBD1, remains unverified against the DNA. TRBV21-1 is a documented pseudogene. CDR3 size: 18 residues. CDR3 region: CASSKGRGGSSYNSPLHF. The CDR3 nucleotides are TGTGCCAGCAGCAAAGGCAGGGGCGGGTCCTCCTATAATTCACCCCTCCACTTT.

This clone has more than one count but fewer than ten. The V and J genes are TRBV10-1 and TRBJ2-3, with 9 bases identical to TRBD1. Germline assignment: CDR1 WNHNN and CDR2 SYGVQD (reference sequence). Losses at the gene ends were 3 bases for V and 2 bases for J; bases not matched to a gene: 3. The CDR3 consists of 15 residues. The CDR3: CASSEWTGDTDTQYF. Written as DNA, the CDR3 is TGCGCCAGCAGTGAATGGACAGGGGACACAGATACGCAGTATTTT.

The CDR3 DNA is TGTGCCAGCAGTTTGGGGGGTTCTAGCACAGATACGCAGTATTTT. Translated, it gives CASSLGGSSTDTQYF. V is TRBV28 and J is TRBJ2-3; tentatively, D is TRBD2 (6 bases). The length of the CDR3 is 15 residues. Germline V gives CDR1 MDHEN, CDR2 SYDVKM. Trimming left V 3 bases short and J 0 bases short, with 10 bases between.

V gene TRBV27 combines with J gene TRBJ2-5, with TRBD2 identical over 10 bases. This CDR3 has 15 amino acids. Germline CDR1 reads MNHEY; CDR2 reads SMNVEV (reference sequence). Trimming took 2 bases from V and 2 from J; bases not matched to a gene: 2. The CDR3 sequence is CASSLSSGGQETQYF. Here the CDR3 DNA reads TGTGCCAGCAGTTTAAGTAGCGGGGGGCAAGAGACCCAGTACTTC.